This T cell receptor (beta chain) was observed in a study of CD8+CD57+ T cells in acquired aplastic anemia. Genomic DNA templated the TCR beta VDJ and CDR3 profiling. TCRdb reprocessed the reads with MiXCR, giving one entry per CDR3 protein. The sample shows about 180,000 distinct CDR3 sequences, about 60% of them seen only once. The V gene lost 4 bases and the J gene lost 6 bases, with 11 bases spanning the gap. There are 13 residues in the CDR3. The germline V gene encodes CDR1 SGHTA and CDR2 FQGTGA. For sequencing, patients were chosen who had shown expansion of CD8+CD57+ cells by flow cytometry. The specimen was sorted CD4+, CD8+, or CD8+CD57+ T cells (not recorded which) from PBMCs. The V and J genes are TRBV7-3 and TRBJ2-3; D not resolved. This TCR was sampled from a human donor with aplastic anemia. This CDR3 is CASSSLMGDTQYF. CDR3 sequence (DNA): TGTGCCAGCAGCTCGCTGATGGGGGATACGCAGTATTTT.